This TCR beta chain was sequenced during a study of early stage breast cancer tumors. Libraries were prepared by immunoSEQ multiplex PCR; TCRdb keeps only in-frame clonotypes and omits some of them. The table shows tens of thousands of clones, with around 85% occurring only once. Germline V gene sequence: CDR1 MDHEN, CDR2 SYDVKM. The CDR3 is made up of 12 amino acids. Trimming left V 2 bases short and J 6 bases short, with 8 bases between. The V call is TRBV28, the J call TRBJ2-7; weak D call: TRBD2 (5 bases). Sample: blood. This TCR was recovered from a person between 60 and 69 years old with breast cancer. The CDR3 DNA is TGTGCCAGCAGTTTAAGGAGCGGCGAGCAGTACTTC. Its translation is CASSLRSGEQYF.